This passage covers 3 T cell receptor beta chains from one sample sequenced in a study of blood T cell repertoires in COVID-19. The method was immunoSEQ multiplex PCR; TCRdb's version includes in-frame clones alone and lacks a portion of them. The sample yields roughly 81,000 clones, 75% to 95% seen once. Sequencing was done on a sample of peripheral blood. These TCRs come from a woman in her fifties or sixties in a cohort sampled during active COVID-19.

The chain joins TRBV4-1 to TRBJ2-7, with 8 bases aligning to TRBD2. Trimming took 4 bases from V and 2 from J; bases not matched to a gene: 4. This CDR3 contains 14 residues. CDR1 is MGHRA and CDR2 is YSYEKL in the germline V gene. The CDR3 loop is CASSPVAGTYEQYF. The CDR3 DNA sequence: TGCGCCAGCAGCCCAGTAGCGGGGACCTACGAGCAGTACTTC.

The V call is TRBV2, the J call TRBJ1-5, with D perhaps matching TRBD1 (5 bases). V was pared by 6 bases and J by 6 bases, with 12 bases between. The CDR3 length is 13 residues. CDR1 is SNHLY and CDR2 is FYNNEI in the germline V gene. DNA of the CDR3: TGTGCCAGCAGCGACAGCCAGGTTCAGCCCCAGCATTTT. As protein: CASSDSQVQPQHF.

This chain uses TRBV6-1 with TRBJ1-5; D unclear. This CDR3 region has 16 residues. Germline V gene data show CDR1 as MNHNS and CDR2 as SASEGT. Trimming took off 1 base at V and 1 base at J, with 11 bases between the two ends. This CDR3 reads CASSEVSVKSNQPQHF. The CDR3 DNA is TGTGCCAGCAGTGAAGTTTCAGTGAAAAGCAATCAGCCCCAGCATTTT.